This T cell receptor (beta chain) came from a study of identical twins. CDR3 length: 15 amino acids. Germline CDR1 SGHRS, CDR2 YFSETQ. The J segment lost 6 bases and the V segment lost 3 bases, leaving 7 bases of the junction unmatched. MiXCR was run by TCRdb on the 5' RACE reads, yielding one entry per CDR3 protein. Found here are 650,000 to 750,000 distinct CDR3 sequences, approximately 22% of them singletons; the top ten hold over 4%. A few counts support this clonotype. This same sample was also taken into another study, of T cells expressing NK-cell markers. That study adds: The CD3+CD56-NKG2C+ fraction of a handful of donors was also led by these clonotypes. It is unclear if expanded NKG2C-expressing clones target HCMV antigens.

The source material was PBMCs. V and J are TRBV5-1 and TRBJ2-7; TRBD2 matches at 12 bases. The TCR was taken from a woman aged 18-29 years in good health. In nucleotides, the CDR3 is TGCGCCAGCAGCTCCAGACTAGCGGGAGTTCGCGAGCAGTACTTC. Translated, it gives CASSSRLAGVREQYF.